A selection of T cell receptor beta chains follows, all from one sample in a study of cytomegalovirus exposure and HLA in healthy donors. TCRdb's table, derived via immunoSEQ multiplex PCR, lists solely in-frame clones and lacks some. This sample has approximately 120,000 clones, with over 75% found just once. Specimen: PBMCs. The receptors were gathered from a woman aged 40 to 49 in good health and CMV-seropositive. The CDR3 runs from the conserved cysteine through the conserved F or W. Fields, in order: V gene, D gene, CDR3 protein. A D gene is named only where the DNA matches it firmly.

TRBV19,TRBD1,CASSSIRDRPDTEAFF
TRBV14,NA,CASSHGGATTDTQYF
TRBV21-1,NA,CASREGRASFTNEKLFF
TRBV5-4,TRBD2,CASSSIGLAGGGGFF
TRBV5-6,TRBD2,CASSLARLAGEADTQYF
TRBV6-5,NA,CASTSTGPYNEQFF
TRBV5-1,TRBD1,CASSPRTGDNEQFF
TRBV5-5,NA,CASSLAGGAKNIQYF
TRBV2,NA,CASSLRDTQYF
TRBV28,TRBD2,CASGKTSGDYEQYF
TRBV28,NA,CASSLRSYGYTF
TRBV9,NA,CASSVGPREEYEQYF
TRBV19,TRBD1,CASSMPRGQADNTEAFF
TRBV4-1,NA,CASSRDTWRGETQYF
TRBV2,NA,CASNREYEQYF
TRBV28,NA,CASSLLSGREKGYTF
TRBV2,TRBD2,CASKVASGTSSYNEQFF
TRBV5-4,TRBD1,CASTYRDRKETQYF
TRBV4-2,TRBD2,CASSQGLAGVGGELFF
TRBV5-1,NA,CASRLTAGSGNTIYF
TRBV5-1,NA,CASSLLPSEYQETQYF
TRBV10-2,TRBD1,CATRTGSYEQYF